This TCR beta chain was sequenced for a study of T cell responses to AZD1222 COVID-19 vaccine. Clones were sequenced by immunoSEQ multiplex PCR, and TCRdb holds only the in-frame ones, with some missing. The data show more than 55,000 clones, 65% to 80% seen once. The CDR3 is made up of 14 amino acids. Germline CDR1 reads SGHNT; CDR2 reads YENEEA. V dropped 5 bases and J dropped 4; count of bases not matched to a gene: 5. The specimen was peripheral blood, collected 28 days after the second AZD1222 dose. This clonotype was obtained from an adult who received the AZD1222 COVID-19 vaccine. The J gene is TRBJ2-3, the V gene TRBV11-3; TRBD1 matches 8 bases. The CDR3, as DNA: TGTGCCAGCAGCCTGCGACAGGGGTCAGATACGCAGTATTTT. Translated, it gives CASSLRQGSDTQYF.